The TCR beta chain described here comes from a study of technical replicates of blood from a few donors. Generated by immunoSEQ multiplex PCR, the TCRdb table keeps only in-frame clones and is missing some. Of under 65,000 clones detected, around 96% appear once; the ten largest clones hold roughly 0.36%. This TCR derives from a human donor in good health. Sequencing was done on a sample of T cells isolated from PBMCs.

CDR3 nucleotide sequence: TGTGCCAGCAGTTTATCCCCATTACCGGGACAGACTCCCGGGGAGCTGTTTTTT. Translating gives CASSLSPLPGQTPGELFF. The genes are TRBV27 and TRBJ2-2; 7 bases fit TRBD1. There are 18 residues in the CDR3. V lost 0 bases, J lost 6 bases, and 13 bases stayed unmatched. In germline, CDR1 is MNHEY, CDR2 SMNVEV (reference sequence).